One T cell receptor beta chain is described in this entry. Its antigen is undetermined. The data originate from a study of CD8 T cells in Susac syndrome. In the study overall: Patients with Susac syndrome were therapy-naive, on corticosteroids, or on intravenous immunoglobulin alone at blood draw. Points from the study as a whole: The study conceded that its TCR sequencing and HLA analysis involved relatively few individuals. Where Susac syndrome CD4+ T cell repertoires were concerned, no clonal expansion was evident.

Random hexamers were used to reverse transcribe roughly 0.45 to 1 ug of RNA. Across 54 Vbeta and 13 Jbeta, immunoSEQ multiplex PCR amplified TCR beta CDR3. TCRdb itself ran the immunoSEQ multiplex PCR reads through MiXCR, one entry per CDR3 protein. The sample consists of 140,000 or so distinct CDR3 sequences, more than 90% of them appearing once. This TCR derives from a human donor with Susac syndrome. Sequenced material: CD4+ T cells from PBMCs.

The CDR3 here is CASSSGQQNIQYF. The CDR3 DNA sequence: TGCGCCAGCAGCTCGGGACAACAAAACATTCAGTACTTC. The chain uses TRBV5-1 and TRBJ2-4; D is possibly TRBD1 (6 bases). V shed 3 bases and J shed 5 bases, with 9 bases lying between them. The CDR3 runs 13 residues. CDR1 SGHRS and CDR2 YFSETQ come from the germline V gene.